This TCR beta chain appears in the sequencing data of a study of cytomegalovirus exposure and HLA in healthy donors. Study outcomes and limitations: In a later analysis, TCR beta V- and J-gene trimming was associated with a missense DCLRE1C variant. Within a later analysis, the majority of CMV-associated TCR beta chains appeared HLA-restricted. Listed as cytomegalovirus-associated were 150 or so TCR beta chains.

Worth noting for this clone: Its antigen is undetermined.

Germline V gene data show CDR1 as SNHLY and CDR2 as FYNNEI. The trim removed 5 bases at V and 12 bases at J, leaving 10 bases unmatched. This CDR3 comprises 13 residues. 60 Vbeta and 13 Jbeta primers were used in PCR. TCRdb's copy holds only in-frame clones and misses some; the assay was immunoSEQ multiplex PCR. Here the sample spans about 130,000 clones, roughly 76% being singletons. This sequence was found in a woman aged 60-70 years in good health and CMV-seropositive. The genes are TRBV2 and TRBJ2-1; 7 bases align to TRBD1. The specimen sequenced was PBMCs. CDR3 residues: CASSRDRKGGQFF. CDR3 coding DNA: TGTGCCAGCAGTAGGGACAGAAAAGGGGGGCAGTTCTTC. Full variable domain (outside the CDR3, taken from reference TRBV2 and TRBJ2-1): EPEVTQTPSHQVTQMGQEVILRCVPISNHLYFYWYRQILGQKVEFLVSFYNNEISEKSEIFDDQFSVERPDGSNFTLKIRSTKLEDSAMYFCASSRDRKGGQFFGPGTRLTVL.